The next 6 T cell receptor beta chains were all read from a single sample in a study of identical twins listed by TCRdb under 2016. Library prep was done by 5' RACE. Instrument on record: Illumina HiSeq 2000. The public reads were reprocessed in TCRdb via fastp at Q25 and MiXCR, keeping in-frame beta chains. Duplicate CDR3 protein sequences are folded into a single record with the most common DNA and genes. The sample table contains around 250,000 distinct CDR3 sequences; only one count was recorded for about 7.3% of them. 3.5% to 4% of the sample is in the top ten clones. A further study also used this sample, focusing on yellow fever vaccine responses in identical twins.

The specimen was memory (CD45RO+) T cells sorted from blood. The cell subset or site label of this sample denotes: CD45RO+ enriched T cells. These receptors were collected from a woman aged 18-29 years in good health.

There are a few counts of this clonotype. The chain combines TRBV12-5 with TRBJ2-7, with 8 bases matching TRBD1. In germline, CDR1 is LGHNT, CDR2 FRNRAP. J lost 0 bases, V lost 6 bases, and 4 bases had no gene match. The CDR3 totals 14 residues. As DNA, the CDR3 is TGTGCTAGTGGACCGGACAGGGACTCCTACGAGCAGTACTTC. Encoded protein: CASGPDRDSYEQYF. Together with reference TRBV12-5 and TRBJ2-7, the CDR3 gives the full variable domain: DARVTQTPRHKVTEMGQEVTMRCQPILGHNTVFWYRQTMMQGLELLAYFRNRAPLDDSGMPKDRFSAEMPDATLATLKIQPSEPRDSAVYFCASGPDRDSYEQYFGPGTRLTVT.

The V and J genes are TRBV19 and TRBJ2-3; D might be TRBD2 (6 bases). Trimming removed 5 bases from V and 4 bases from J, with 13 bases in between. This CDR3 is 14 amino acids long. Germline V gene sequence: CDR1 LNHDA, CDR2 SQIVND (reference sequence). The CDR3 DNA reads TGTGCCAGTAGTCCAGGTGGGAGGTCAGATACGCAGTATTTT. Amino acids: CASSPGGRSDTQYF.

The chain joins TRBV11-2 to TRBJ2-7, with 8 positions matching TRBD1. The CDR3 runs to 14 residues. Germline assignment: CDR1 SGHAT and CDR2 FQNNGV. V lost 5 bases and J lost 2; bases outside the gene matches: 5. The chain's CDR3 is CASSTRTGTYEQYF. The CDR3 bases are TGTGCCAGCAGCACAAGGACAGGGACCTACGAGCAGTACTTC. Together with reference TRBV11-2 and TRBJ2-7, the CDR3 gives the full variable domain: EAGVAQSPRYKIIEKRQSVAFWCNPISGHATLYWYQQILGQGPKLLIQFQNNGVVDDSQLPKDRFSAERLKGVDSTLKIQPAKLEDSAVYLCASSTRTGTYEQYFGPGTRLTVT.

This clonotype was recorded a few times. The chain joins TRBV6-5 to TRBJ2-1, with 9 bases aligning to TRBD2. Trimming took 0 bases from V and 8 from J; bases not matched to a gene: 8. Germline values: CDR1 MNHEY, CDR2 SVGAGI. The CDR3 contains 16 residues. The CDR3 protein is CASSYSTSGGLYEQFF. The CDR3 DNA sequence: TGTGCCAGCAGTTACTCGACAAGCGGGGGGTTGTATGAGCAGTTCTTC.

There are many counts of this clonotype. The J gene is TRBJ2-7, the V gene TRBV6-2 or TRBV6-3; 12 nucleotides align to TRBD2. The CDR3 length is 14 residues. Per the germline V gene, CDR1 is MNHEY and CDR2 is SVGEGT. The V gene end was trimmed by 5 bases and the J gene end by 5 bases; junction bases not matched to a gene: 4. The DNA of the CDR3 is TGTGCCAGCAGTCCCAGACTAGCGGGAGACGAGCAGTACTTC. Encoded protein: CASSPRLAGDEQYF.

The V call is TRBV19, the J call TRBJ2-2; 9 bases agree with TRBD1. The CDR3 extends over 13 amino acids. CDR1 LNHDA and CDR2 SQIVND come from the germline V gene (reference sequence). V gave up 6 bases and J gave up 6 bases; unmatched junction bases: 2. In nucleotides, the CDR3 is TGTGCCAGTAGACGGACAGGGGCCGGGGAGCTGTTTTTT. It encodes CASRRTGAGELFF.